This TCR beta chain was documented in a study of T-cell memory formation after mild COVID-19 (dated by TCRdb to about 2021). Turning to the overall study: TCR sequence clusters from the two donors were found to be largely donor specific. Two young, previously healthy adult volunteers, one female and one male, were included in the cohort. In a couple of donors, T-cell clones that expanded and contracted after mild COVID-19 were tracked by sequencing TCRalpha and TCRbeta repertoires over time. What the authors observed across the whole study: Balanced CD4/CD8 phenotypes were observed for clones contracting from day 15 to 85, whereas a bias towards CD4+ was observed for a second wave of clones expanding from day 15 to 37. Some responding clones were detected in pre-infection memory, suggesting pre-existing cross-reactive memory T cells joined the SARS-CoV-2 response. Whether the second-wave clones peaking on day 37 were SARS-CoV-2 specific was not confirmed. The study included only a couple of mild cases, and larger cohorts that include severe cases with pre-infection samples were judged to be necessary. Contracting CD4+ clones were located mainly in the CM and EM memory subsets, whereas CD8+ clones were found to be enriched in EMRA.

From a lookup of the germline V gene, CDR1 and CDR2 are SGHRS and YFSETQ. The CDR3 measures 11 amino acids from cysteine to phenylalanine. The read is trimmed to its CDR3 DNA, 33 bases read in frame from base 1. The V end loses 1 base and the J end loses 5 bases, and a stretch of 4 bases separates them. Ficoll-Paque density gradient centrifugation was the method used to isolate PBMCs. The sample was run on an Illumina NovaSeq 6000. cDNA libraries for TCRalpha and TCRbeta were prepared by 5'RACE using constant-segment primers, with sample barcodes and unique molecular identifiers added. Trizol reagent was used to extract RNA from every sample. Libraries were amplified in two PCR steps, with a second sample barcode and Illumina TruSeq adapters added in the second step. Sequencing of the libraries was done on an Illumina NovaSeq, producing 2 x 150 bp paired-end reads. Processing in the source paper ran as follows. With migec v1.2.7, reads were demultiplexed and then collapsed into UMI-guided consensus sequences. Using mixcr v2.1.11, the UMI consensuses were aligned to TRA and TRB V and J templates and assembled into clonotypes. A clonotype was counted as expanded or contracted only if both edgeR and NoisET called the change significant, with noise models trained on biological replicates. edgeR calls used a false discovery rate-adjusted p below 0.01 and a log2 fold-change threshold of 1. As an exploratory analysis of dynamics, max-normalized trajectories of the 1000 most abundant clonotypes were examined with PCA combined with hierarchical clustering. Separately sequenced CD4+ and CD8+ repertoires were used to assign the CD4 or CD8 phenotype of responding clones. TCRdb trimmed the raw reads at Q25, called clones with MiXCR and kept productive beta chains. Rows with a matching CDR3 protein are joined into one entry that keeps the most common DNA and genes. None of the V and J calls come from the authors' own analysis; TCRdb made them. For this sample the table gives a few hundred thousand distinct CDR3 sequences, of which about a sixth were detected only once. Around 23% of the sample rests with the top ten.

A word on this clonotype: Its specific antigen is unknown. No qualities accompany the bases; no much larger clone lies one base away.

Sequencing input: PBMCs or a T cell subset sorted from them (not recorded which). The receptor comes from a man younger than 35 who had mild COVID-19 (a few samples of this study predate the infection). The sample titles of this study are shuffled in the database, so cell type and time point are left out; the donor was told from shared clones. The chain links TRBV5-1 with TRBJ2-7, with the D segment identity uncertain. The DNA sequence follows: TGCGCCAGCAGCTTGCTCCACGAGCAGTACTTC. It translates as CASSLLHEQYF.